This passage covers 7 T cell receptor beta chains from one sample sequenced in a study of PD-L1 blockade in urothelial cancer (dated by TCRdb to about 2017). The library was obtained by the immunoSEQ multiplex PCR assay. Not all clones reach the TCRdb copy of this immuneACCESS table, which keeps in-frame sequences only. Checked studies attribute under half of the gap to unresolved V genes and leave the rest unexplained. The sample includes about 120,000 clones, with about 89% observed a single time. Around 1.7% of the sample rests with the top ten. The time point label corresponds to: peripheral blood 6 weeks after treatment start. This material consisted of PBMCs, taken around atezolizumab (anti-PD-L1) treatment. The receptor source for this set is a man aged 60-69 years with urothelial cancer.

The rearrangement joins TRBV6-1 to TRBJ1-1; TRBD1 matches 7 bases. CDR3 length equals 13 residues. The germline CDR1 and CDR2 sequences are MNHNS and SASEGT. The junction had 9 bases not matched to a gene; V was cut back by 9 bases and J by 5 bases. The CDR3 is CASSLTGWTEAFF. Written as DNA, the CDR3 is TGTGCCAGTTCTCTGACAGGGTGGACTGAAGCTTTCTTT.

This chain joins TRBV18 and TRBJ1-2; 10 bases match TRBD1. The CDR3 length is 16 residues. Germline CDR1 and CDR2: KGHSH and LQKENI. The junction had 9 bases not matched to a gene; V was cut back by 3 bases and J by 5 bases. CDR3 nucleotides: TGTGCCAGCTCACCTAAGACAGGGGGCGCCAGGTATGGCTACACCTTC. Protein: CASSPKTGGARYGYTF. The full variable domain, rest sourced from reference TRBV18 and TRBJ1-2, is NAGVMQNPRHLVRRRGQEARLRCSPMKGHSHVYWYRQLPEEGLKFMVYLQKENIIDESGMPKERFSAEFPKEGPSILRIQQVVRGDSAAYFCASSPKTGGARYGYTFGSGTRLTVV.

CDR3 region: CASSLDREFGNTIYF. CDR3 DNA sequence: TGCGCCAGCAGCTTGGACAGGGAGTTTGGAAACACCATATATTTT. The chain employs TRBV5-1 and TRBJ1-3, with a possible D match to TRBD1 (6 bases). Germline V gene data show CDR1 as SGHRS and CDR2 as YFSETQ. V lost 0 bases and J lost 3, with 10 bases in between. The CDR3 spans 15 residues.

J is TRBJ1-2 and V is TRBV27, with D possibly being TRBD1 (6 bases). The CDR3 is 12 residues long. Trimming removed 6 bases from V and 6 bases from J, with 11 bases in between. Germline V gene data show CDR1 as MNHEY and CDR2 as SMNVEV (reference sequence). The CDR3 DNA reads TGTGCCAGCAGCAGTCAGGGGAATGGCTACACCTTC. Amino acid sequence: CASSSQGNGYTF.

The chain employs TRBV20-1 and TRBJ2-1; D is unresolved. There are 10 residues in the CDR3. Germline CDR1 is DFQATT and CDR2 is SNEGSKA (reference sequence). The V end lost 6 bases, the J end lost 8 bases, and 8 bases lay between the germline ends. CDR3 loop: CSAPFDEQFF. The CDR3 DNA follows: TGCAGTGCCCCCTTCGATGAGCAGTTCTTC.

V and J are TRBV9 and TRBJ2-5, with 10 bases aligning to TRBD2. Germline CDR1 is SGDLS and CDR2 is YYNGEE. V was clipped by 2 bases and J by 1 base; unmatched bases: 5. This CDR3 spans 16 amino acids. The CDR3: CASSVLAGALQETQYF. The DNA of the CDR3 is TGTGCCAGCAGCGTCCTAGCGGGGGCGCTCCAAGAGACCCAGTACTTC.

CDR3 DNA sequence: TGTGCCAGCAGCTTATATTCACAGAGCTCTGGAAACACCATATATTTT. Protein sequence: CASSLYSQSSGNTIYF. V and J are TRBV13 and TRBJ1-3; no definite D call. The V gene's germline CDR1 is PRHDT and CDR2 FYEKMQ (reference sequence). With 2 bases removed from V and 0 bases from J, the gap between germline ends came to 11 bases. There are 16 residues in the CDR3.